A selection of T cell receptor beta chains follows, all from one sample in a study of control samples from healthy donors and cancer patients. Clones were read by immunoSEQ multiplex PCR, and TCRdb kept only the in-frame ones, dropping some. Of around 97,000 clones listed, roughly 90% are singletons. Source material: PBMCs. These TCRs come from a man in his fifties or sixties with lung cancer. The CDR3 runs from the conserved cysteine through the conserved F or W. The order of the fields is V gene, CDR3 length, clone size, D gene, J gene, CDR3 protein, CDR3 DNA. D genes are given only for firm matches. For some rows the clone size is stated as once, few or many, or as a class when expanded; others skip it.

TRBV12-5	13	once	.	TRBJ1-1	CASGLLLNTEAFF	TGTGCTAGTGGTTTGTTGCTGAACACTGAAGCTTTCTTT
TRBV9	13	.	.	TRBJ2-3	CASSVTAPDTQYF	TGTGCCAGCAGCGTAACTGCGCCAGATACGCAGTATTTT
TRBV13	13	.	.	TRBJ1-2	CASSLAGRDGYTF	TGTGCCAGCAGCTTAGCAGGAAGGGATGGCTACACCTTC
TRBV6-6	12	.	.	TRBJ1-1	CASSYGATEAFF	TGTGCCAGCAGTTACGGTGCCACTGAAGCTTTCTTT
TRBV14	17	.	.	TRBJ1-3	CASSHSRQVLSGNTIYF	TGTGCCAGCAGCCATTCGAGACAGGTTCTCTCTGGAAACACCATATATTTT
TRBV30	12	.	.	TRBJ1-2	CAWSETYYGYTF	TGTGCCTGGAGTGAGACCTACTATGGCTACACCTTC
TRBV3-1/TRBV3-2	17	.	TRBD2	TRBJ2-3	CASSQGRVAGTTDTQYF	TGTGCCAGCAGCCAAGGAAGAGTAGCGGGGACCACAGATACGCAGTATTTT
TRBV4-1	16	.	TRBD1	TRBJ1-4	CASSQETTGGGEKLFF	TGCGCCAGCAGCCAAGAGACGACAGGGGGAGGTGAAAAACTGTTTTTT
TRBV27	15	.	.	TRBJ1-4	CASSSLGGWNEKLFF	TGTGCCAGCAGTTCCCTCGGGGGGTGGAATGAAAAACTGTTTTTT
TRBV10-1	15	.	TRBD2	TRBJ2-3	CASSGKRGASDTQYF	TGCGCCAGCAGTGGGAAGCGGGGGGCGTCAGATACGCAGTATTTT
TRBV11-2	13	once	.	TRBJ2-7	CASKSSGLYEQYF	TGTGCCAGCAAATCCTCGGGGCTCTACGAGCAGTACTTC
TRBV3-1/TRBV3-2	12	.	.	TRBJ1-2	CASSQGTYGYTF	TGTGCCAGCAGCCAAGGGACCTATGGCTACACCTTC
TRBV9	13	.	.	TRBJ1-1	CASSERLNTEAFF	TGTGCCAGCAGCGAAAGGCTGAACACTGAAGCTTTCTTT
TRBV7-2	16	.	.	TRBJ1-6	CASSPGAGKGTSPLHF	TGTGCCAGCAGCCCGGGGGCCGGGAAAGGTACCTCACCCCTCCACTTT
TRBV5-6	18	.	TRBD2	TRBJ2-1	CASSFSQHERGVYNEQFF	TGTGCCAGCAGCTTTAGCCAGCACGAGCGGGGAGTATACAATGAGCAGTTCTTC
TRBV5-6	15	once	.	TRBJ2-5	CASSSVGGAGETQYF	TGTGCCAGCAGCTCGGTAGGAGGGGCGGGAGAGACCCAGTACTTC
TRBV3-1/TRBV3-2	15	few	TRBD1	TRBJ2-7	CASSPLGTGRYEQYF	TGTGCCAGCAGCCCGCTGGGGACAGGGAGGTACGAGCAGTACTTC
TRBV6-5	14	.	.	TRBJ1-4	CASSYGATNEKLFF	TGTGCCAGCAGTTATGGTGCAACTAATGAAAAACTGTTTTTT
TRBV7-9	15	once	TRBD2	TRBJ2-1	CASSLTSAAYNEQFF	TGTGCCAGCAGCTTAACTAGCGCTGCCTACAATGAGCAGTTCTTC
TRBV7-8	14	.	.	TRBJ2-5	CASSSGHVQETQYF	TGTGCCAGCAGCTCCGGACATGTGCAAGAGACCCAGTACTTC
TRBV4-1	16	.	TRBD1	TRBJ1-3	CASSLVAGTAGNTIYF	TGCGCCAGCAGCCTGGTAGCCGGGACAGCCGGAAACACCATATATTTT
TRBV4-1	15	.	.	TRBJ1-1	CASSHLMGGGSEAFF	TGCGCCAGCAGCCACCTAATGGGGGGCGGGTCTGAAGCTTTCTTT
TRBV19	15	.	.	TRBJ2-1	CASRIPGTLYNEQFF	TGTGCCAGCCGGATCCCGGGCACCCTCTACAATGAGCAGTTCTTC
TRBV27	14	.	.	TRBJ1-4	CASSLSGGFEKLFF	TGTGCCAGCAGTTTATCGGGGGGGTTTGAAAAACTGTTTTTT
TRBV5-1	16	.	TRBD1	TRBJ2-3	CASSSTGGLSTDTQYF	TGCGCCAGCAGCTCCACAGGGGGCTTAAGCACAGATACGCAGTATTTT
TRBV11-2	18	.	.	TRBJ1-3	CASSSISGTLSSGNTIYF	TGTGCCAGCAGCTCTATATCCGGGACTCTTAGCTCTGGAAACACCATATATTTT
TRBV9	15	.	.	TRBJ1-3	CASSVEGNSGNTIYF	TGTGCCAGCAGCGTAGAGGGGAACTCTGGAAACACCATATATTTT
TRBV2	15	.	TRBD1	TRBJ1-5	CASSRQGVSNQPQHF	TGTGCCAGCAGTAGACAGGGGGTAAGCAATCAGCCCCAGCATTTT
TRBV3-1/TRBV3-2	16	.	.	TRBJ2-1	CASSQESYRGIYEQFF	TGTGCCAGCAGCCAAGAATCATATCGAGGGATCTATGAGCAGTTCTTC
TRBV5-1	16	.	TRBD1	TRBJ1-1	CASSRGPGGAGTEAFF	TGCGCCAGCAGCCGGGGGCCAGGGGGCGCCGGCACTGAAGCTTTCTTT
TRBV3-1/TRBV3-2	16	once	.	TRBJ1-6	CASSQKNGTRNSPLHF	TGTGCCAGCAGCCAAAAGAATGGGACACGAAATTCACCCCTCCACTTT
TRBV19	15	few	TRBD1	TRBJ2-1	CASSTWTGGYNEQFF	TGTGCCAGTAGTACCTGGACAGGGGGTTACAATGAGCAGTTCTTC
TRBV5-1	14	.	.	TRBJ1-1	CASSYQGGYTEAFF	TGCGCCAGCAGCTATCAGGGCGGTTACACTGAAGCTTTCTTT
TRBV10-1	16	.	.	TRBJ2-5	CASSDKLGFSRETQYF	TGCGCCAGCAGTGATAAACTAGGATTTTCGAGAGAGACCCAGTACTTC
TRBV6-5	13	.	.	TRBJ1-2	CASRMGSNYGYTF	TGTGCCAGCAGGATGGGGTCTAACTATGGCTACACCTTC
TRBV12-5	16	.	TRBD2	TRBJ2-1	CASGLVTGTSGNEQFF	TGTGCTAGTGGTTTGGTAACCGGGACTAGCGGAAATGAGCAGTTCTTC
TRBV7-9	15	.	TRBD1	TRBJ1-4	CASSGTGLTDEKLFF	TGTGCCAGCAGCGGGACAGGGCTAACGGATGAAAAACTGTTTTTT
TRBV5-6	14	.	.	TRBJ2-3	CASSFRVSTDTQYF	TGTGCCAGCAGCTTCCGCGTTAGCACAGATACGCAGTATTTT
TRBV10-1	16	.	.	TRBJ1-1	CASSESRGGRNTEAFF	TGCGCCAGCAGTGAGTCCCGCGGGGGACGGAACACTGAAGCTTTCTTT
TRBV9	15	.	.	TRBJ2-7	CASSSGSGSGYEQYF	TGTGCCAGCAGTTCGGGCTCGGGGTCTGGCTACGAGCAGTACTTC
TRBV6-5	12	.	.	TRBJ1-1	CASSRSQTEAFF	TGTGCCAGCAGTCGTTCTCAAACTGAAGCTTTCTTT
TRBV20-1	15	.	.	TRBJ1-1	CSASSRGGVGTEAFF	TGCAGTGCTAGTAGTCGGGGGGGAGTGGGCACTGAAGCTTTCTTT
TRBV14	15	few	TRBD1	TRBJ2-5	CASSLGTGVSETQYF	TGTGCCAGCAGCCTCGGGACAGGGGTTTCCGAGACCCAGTACTTC
TRBV6-1	15	.	TRBD1	TRBJ1-2	CASSDSGGTAFSYTF	TGTGCCAGCAGTGACAGTGGGGGGACAGCCTTTTCCTACACCTTC
TRBV29-1	14	.	TRBD1	TRBJ1-2	CSVHLQGAGYGYTF	TGCAGCGTCCACCTACAGGGGGCTGGGTATGGCTACACCTTC
TRBV12-5	18	.	.	TRBJ2-7	CASGLVQSFVGSSYEQYF	TGTGCTAGTGGTTTGGTACAATCTTTTGTCGGAAGCTCCTACGAGCAGTACTTC
TRBV3-1/TRBV3-2	14	.	TRBD1	TRBJ1-2	CASSQRQGEDGYTF	TGTGCCAGCAGCCAGAGACAGGGGGAGGATGGCTACACCTTC
TRBV5-4	16	.	.	TRBJ1-2	CASSFLLLQGPYGYTF	TGTGCCAGCAGCTTCCTCCTACTACAGGGACCGTATGGCTACACCTTC